This is a list of T cell receptor beta chains from one sample in a study of cytomegalovirus exposure and HLA in healthy donors. TCRdb's table, derived via immunoSEQ multiplex PCR, lists solely in-frame clones and lacks some. The repertoire holds 140,000 to 150,000 clones, with about three quarters as singletons. Input material: PBMCs. These receptor sequences come from a male donor in good health and CMV-seronegative. The CDR3 runs from the conserved cysteine through the conserved F or W.

v_gene: TRBV7-9
CDR3aa: CSSSSGTGGYGEQYF

v_gene: TRBV6-1
CDR3aa: CASSEDWSNQPQHF

v_gene: TRBV19
CDR3aa: CASSIGGGTGMRNTIYF

v_gene: TRBV6-5
CDR3aa: CASSPTGGNQPQHF

v_gene: TRBV7-3
CDR3aa: CASSLMGGRQAGANVLTF

v_gene: TRBV5-4
CDR3aa: CASSLFSENYGYTF

v_gene: TRBV9
CDR3aa: CASSRRQGATNEKLFF

v_gene: TRBV5-1
CDR3aa: CASNLGDRDWNNEQFF

v_gene: TRBV7-9
CDR3aa: CSSSPGLPQETQYF

v_gene: TRBV6-5
CDR3aa: CASSSDFGTDTQYF

v_gene: TRBV19
CDR3aa: CASSIEGLNINEQFF

v_gene: TRBV9
CDR3aa: CASSVEGASGRGEFF

v_gene: TRBV14
CDR3aa: CASSHARISGANVLTF

v_gene: TRBV5-1
CDR3aa: CASSLELAGSTGTQYF

v_gene: TRBV5-1
CDR3aa: CASSLAGGESSYEQYF

v_gene: TRBV30
CDR3aa: CAWSGAGGETQYF

v_gene: TRBV6-1
CDR3aa: CASSARRDLYSYEQYF

v_gene: TRBV25-1
CDR3aa: CASSEYAQTQYF

v_gene: TRBV19
CDR3aa: CASSMGQGRTEAFF

v_gene: TRBV5-4
CDR3aa: CASSFGTVNTEAFF

v_gene: TRBV5-1
CDR3aa: CASSSLAGATYEQYF

v_gene: TRBV5-1
CDR3aa: CASRAGPERELSNQPQHF

v_gene: TRBV5-1
CDR3aa: CASSSGTGVTGELFF

v_gene: TRBV18
CDR3aa: CASSQQGNEQFF

v_gene: TRBV5-1
CDR3aa: CASSRDRSSYNEQFF

v_gene: TRBV7-2
CDR3aa: CASSLVGARETQYF

v_gene: TRBV19
CDR3aa: CASSPKPRQGLYGYTF